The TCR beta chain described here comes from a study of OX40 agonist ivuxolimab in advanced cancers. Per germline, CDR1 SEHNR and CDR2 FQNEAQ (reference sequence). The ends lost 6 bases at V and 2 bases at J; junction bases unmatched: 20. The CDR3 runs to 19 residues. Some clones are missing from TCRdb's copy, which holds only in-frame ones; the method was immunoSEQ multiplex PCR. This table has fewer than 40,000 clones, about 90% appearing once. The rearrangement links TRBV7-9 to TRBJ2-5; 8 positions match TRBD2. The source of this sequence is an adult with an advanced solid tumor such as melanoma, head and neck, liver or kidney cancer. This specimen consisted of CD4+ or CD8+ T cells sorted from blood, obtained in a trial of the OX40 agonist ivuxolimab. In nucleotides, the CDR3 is TGTGCCAGCAGGAAGGGGACTCGGACTAGCTCGCCGTCACAAGAGACCCAGTACTTC. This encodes CASRKGTRTSSPSQETQYF.